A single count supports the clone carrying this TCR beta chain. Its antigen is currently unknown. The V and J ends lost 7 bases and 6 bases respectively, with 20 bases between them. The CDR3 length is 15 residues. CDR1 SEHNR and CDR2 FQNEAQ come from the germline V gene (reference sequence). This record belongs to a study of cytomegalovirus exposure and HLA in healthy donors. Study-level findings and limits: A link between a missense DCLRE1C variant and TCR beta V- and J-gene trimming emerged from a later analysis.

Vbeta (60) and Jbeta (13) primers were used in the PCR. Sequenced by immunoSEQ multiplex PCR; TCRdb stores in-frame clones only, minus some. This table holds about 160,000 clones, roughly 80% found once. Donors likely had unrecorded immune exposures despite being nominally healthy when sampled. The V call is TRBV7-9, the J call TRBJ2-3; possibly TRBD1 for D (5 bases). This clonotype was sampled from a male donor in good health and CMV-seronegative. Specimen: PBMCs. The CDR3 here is CASTKDSGRLDTQYF. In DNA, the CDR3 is TGTGCCAGCACCAAAGACAGTGGTAGATTGGATACGCAGTATTTT.